This TCR beta chain stems from a study of CD8+ T cells in alopecia areata. Across the study: Treated patients were given oral tofacitinib, which was dosed at 5 to 10 mg twice daily. The SALT score measured affected scalp surface percentage in treated patients.

A note on this clone: Its cognate antigen is unknown.

cDNA prepared by RNA extraction and subsequent reverse transcription served as the template for sequencing. TCRdb keeps only in-frame clones here, not all; method: immunoSEQ multiplex PCR. The sample lists more than 150,000 clones, around 50% occurring once. General study points: The study found tofacitinib significantly decreased scalp clonality and expanded CD8+ clones among the top 100.

Treatment reported: oral pan-JAK inhibitor, 5-10 mg twice daily. V was shortened by 4 bases and J by 8 bases, with 15 bases between the two germline ends. Germline assignment: CDR1 SGHDN and CDR2 FVKESK. This CDR3 spans 14 amino acids. This TCR was sampled from a human donor with alopecia areata. The sequenced sample was CD8+ T cells sorted from blood, obtained at week 24, from a patient treated with tofacitinib. The chain has TRBV14 and TRBJ1-3; D remains ambiguous. The DNA for the CDR3 is TGTGCCAGCAGCCCCCAGGACCGGATCGACACCATATATTTT. As protein: CASSPQDRIDTIYF.